These 18 T cell receptor beta chains were all obtained from the same sample, sequenced in a study of response to subunit inactivated influenza vaccine. TCRdb reprocessed the RT-PCR reads with MiXCR, giving one entry per CDR3 protein. The repertoire has hundreds of thousands of distinct CDR3 sequences, about 8% of them found once; the top ten carry over 10%. The sequencing here drew on PBMCs from blood, taken approximately 25 months after vaccination. These receptors all stem from a man aged 50 to 75 who received an inactivated influenza vaccine.

This clonotype was detected ten times or more. The gene calls are TRBV6-2 or TRBV6-3 and TRBJ2-1, with D possibly TRBD1 on 6 matching bases. Trimming shortened V by 6 bases and J by 8 bases, and 17 bases separated the two germline ends. The CDR3 is 14 amino acids. CDR1 MNHEY and CDR2 SVGEGT come from the germline V gene. CDR3 sequence reads: CASRAGQGSDEQFF. The CDR3 coding sequence is TGTGCCAGCAGAGCCGGGCAGGGGAGTGATGAGCAGTTCTTC.

This clonotype was picked up a small number of times. The chain is built from TRBV7-2 and TRBJ1-5; the D gene is possibly TRBD1 (5 bases). Between the trimmed V and J ends, which lost 1 base and 1 base, there was a span of 11 bases. The CDR3 consists of 16 residues. From germline, CDR1 is SGHTA and CDR2 FQGNSA. The CDR3 DNA reads TGTGCCAGCAGCTTAGGGAGCAGGGCGAGCAATCAGCCCCAGCATTTT. Translation: CASSLGSRASNQPQHF.

This clonotype was counted ten times or more. The chain recombines TRBV29-1 with TRBJ2-1, with 7 nucleotides matching TRBD1. Trimming took 7 bases from V and 8 from J; bases not matched to a gene: 23. The V gene's germline CDR1 is SQVTM and CDR2 ANQGSEA. This CDR3 is 17 amino acids long. The CDR3 protein is CSAGTDSLGGPRHEQFF. The CDR3 nucleotides are TGCAGCGCCGGGACAGATAGTTTGGGCGGTCCCCGCCATGAGCAGTTCTTC.

This clonotype was seen many times. The rearrangement links TRBV12-3 or TRBV12-4 to TRBJ2-1; D assignment may be TRBD1 or TRBD2 (5 bases each). V was shortened by 6 bases and J by 6 bases, with 18 bases between the two germline ends. The CDR3 runs 15 residues. CDR3 amino acids: CASRGTRRRFNEQFF. Written as DNA, the CDR3 is TGTGCCAGCAGAGGGACCAGGCGTAGGTTCAATGAGCAGTTCTTC.

The chain has TRBV20-1 and TRBJ2-1; TRBD2 aligns across 11 bases. This CDR3 region has 15 residues. V gave up 1 base and J gave up 5 bases; unmatched junction bases: 4. Germline lookup yields CDR1 DFQATT and CDR2 SNEGSKA (reference sequence). In DNA form, the CDR3 reads TGCAGTGCTAGAGGACTAGCGGGAATGCACAATGAGCAGTTCTTC. Translation: CSARGLAGMHNEQFF.

There are a few counts of this clonotype. The chain couples TRBV25-1 to TRBJ2-7; D not certain. The CDR3 has 12 residues. Between the trimmed V and J ends, which lost 1 base and 5 bases, there was a span of 6 bases. CDR1 and CDR2 (germline): MGHDK, SYGVNS. In DNA, the CDR3 is TGTGCCAGCAGTGAATTTGGTAACGAGCAGTACTTC. This sequence encodes CASSEFGNEQYF.

In this sample, this clonotype turned up many times. J is TRBJ2-1 and V is TRBV6-1, with 10 bases lining up with TRBD1. The V gene's germline CDR1 is MNHNS and CDR2 SASEGT. The CDR3 runs 19 residues. Trimming cost V 6 bases and J 4 bases; bases outside gene matches: 18. Here the CDR3 reads CASSQTRDRGPNWYNEQFF. In nucleotides, the CDR3 is TGTGCCAGCAGCCAAACCCGGGACAGGGGACCCAATTGGTACAATGAGCAGTTCTTC.

The chain combines TRBV27 with TRBJ2-5, with TRBD1 identical over 8 bases. The CDR3 sequence is 19 residues long. The V gene's germline CDR1 is MNHEY and CDR2 SMNVEV (reference sequence). Unmatched junction bases numbered 18, after V lost 2 bases and J lost 4 bases. CDR3 protein: CASSLIQPRTGSQRETQYF. The CDR3, as DNA: TGTGCCAGCAGTTTAATACAACCGAGGACAGGGTCCCAACGAGAGACCCAGTACTTC.

Only a few counts were recorded for this clonotype. This chain connects TRBV2 to TRBJ2-2, with 10 bases fitting TRBD1. V lost 2 bases, J lost 5 bases, and 8 bases stayed unmatched. Germline lookup yields CDR1 SNHLY and CDR2 FYNNEI. CDR3 size: 17 residues. CDR3 nucleotides: TGTGCCAGCAGTGAATTTGGGACAGGGGTGAATACCGGGGAGCTGTTTTTT. Translated: CASSEFGTGVNTGELFF.

The V gene is TRBV14, the J gene TRBJ2-1; D is unclear. The CDR3 runs 15 residues. V dropped 4 bases and J dropped 7 bases, with 17 bases sitting between them. CDR1 is SGHDN and CDR2 is FVKESK in the germline V gene. The CDR3 DNA reads as TGTGCCAGCAGCCCCTTTCCTAGTGTGACGAATGAGCAGTTCTTC. Translation gives CASSPFPSVTNEQFF.

This clonotype was seen a few times. This sequence joins TRBV28 and TRBJ2-7; 7 nucleotides agree with TRBD1. CDR1 MDHEN and CDR2 SYDVKM come from the germline V gene. The CDR3 contains 13 residues. The ends lost 6 bases at V and 7 bases at J; junction bases unmatched: 9. The CDR3 is CASRPPARGEQYF. The CDR3, as DNA: TGTGCCAGCAGGCCCCCCGCCAGGGGGGAGCAGTACTTC.

The DNA of the CDR3 is TGCGCCAGCAGTCCCGTGGTCAGATCTAACTATGGCTACACCTTC. Translated: CASSPVVRSNYGYTF. The chain combines TRBV5-1 with TRBJ1-2; no clear D gene. In germline, CDR1 is SGHRS, CDR2 YFSETQ. The CDR3 contains 15 residues. V dropped 5 bases and J dropped 0 bases, with 14 bases sitting between them.

The table lists this clonotype with many counts. The chain employs TRBV3-1 and TRBJ2-1; D gene ambiguous. V lost 6 bases to trimming and J lost 3 bases, with 6 bases between them. Per the germline V gene, CDR1 is LGHDT and CDR2 is YNNKEL (reference sequence). The CDR3 contains 12 residues. The CDR3 sequence is CASRDIYNEQFF. In DNA form, the CDR3 reads TGTGCCAGCAGAGACATCTACAATGAGCAGTTCTTC.

This clonotype was counted a few times. The gene calls are TRBV18 and TRBJ1-2; D call uncertain. The CDR3 is made up of 17 amino acids. Germline CDR1 is KGHSH and CDR2 is LQKENI. The germline V and J ends were trimmed by 0 bases and 2 bases, with 16 bases remaining between them. The CDR3 bases are TGTGCCAGCTCACCACCAGAGAGTGGAAGCTCCAACTATGGCTACACCTTC. Translated: CASSPPESGSSNYGYTF.

The chain combines TRBV18 with TRBJ2-3, with TRBD2 as a possible D gene (6 bases). The CDR3 totals 13 residues. Germline V CDR1 and CDR2: KGHSH, LQKENI. V lost 8 bases, J lost 2 bases, and 11 bases lay in between. The CDR3 reads CASAAGITDTQYF. The CDR3 bases are TGTGCCAGCGCCGCGGGAATCACAGATACGCAGTATTTT. Variable domain in full (rest from reference TRBV18 and TRBJ2-3): NAGVMQNPRHLVRRRGQEARLRCSPMKGHSHVYWYRQLPEEGLKFMVYLQKENIIDESGMPKERFSAEFPKEGPSILRIQQVVRGDSAAYFCASAAGITDTQYFGPGTRLTVL.

Regarding this clonotype: This may stem from a read error, because a much larger clone lies one nucleotide away. The V and J genes are TRBV12-3 or TRBV12-4 and TRBJ1-1, with 10 bases lining up with TRBD1. The ends lost 7 bases at V and 6 bases at J; junction bases unmatched: 8. The CDR3 runs to 14 residues. This chain's CDR3 is CASTQGQGFAEAFF. In nucleotides, the CDR3 is TGTGCCAGCACCCAGGGACAGGGGTTCGCTGAAGCTTTCTTT.

This clonotype has only a few counts. This chain connects TRBV7-8 to TRBJ1-2, with 9 bases lining up with TRBD1. This CDR3 has 15 residues. Per the germline V gene, CDR1 is SGHVS and CDR2 is FQNEAQ. Trimming removed 4 bases from V and 0 bases from J; junction bases left unmatched: 3. DNA for the CDR3: TGTGCCAGCAGCTGGGACAGGGACCCTAACTATGGCTACACCTTC. Protein sequence: CASSWDRDPNYGYTF.

This clonotype turned up a few times. The junction differs from germline at one of its ends, possibly a read error. This chain uses TRBV20-1 with TRBJ1-5; no clear D. This CDR3 is built from 13 residues. Germline V CDR1 and CDR2: DFQATT, SNEGSKA (reference sequence). This chain's CDR3 is CSARVGIGQPQHF. As DNA, the CDR3 is TGCAGTGCGAGAGTGGGGATAGGTCAGCCCCAGCATTTT.